This is a list of T cell receptor beta chains from one sample in a study of early T cells in non-severe SARS-CoV-2 infection. TCRdb used MiXCR to reprocess the 5' RACE reads, holding one entry per CDR3 protein. The sample shows 55,000 or so distinct CDR3 sequences, around a tenth of them seen only once. The sequencing input was whole blood. These receptors were collected from an adult who was a healthcare worker with PCR-confirmed SARS-CoV-2 infection or an uninfected control (not recorded which). Each CDR3 is given with its conserved first and last residue. D genes are given only for firm matches. Not every row has a clone size; where given, it reads once, few, many or a size class.

TRBJ2-7 TRBV12-3/TRBV12-4 NA NA CASTGRAYEQYF TGTGCCAGCACGGGCAGGGCCTACGAGCAGTACTTC
TRBJ2-3 TRBV18 NA few CASSPLTGTTQYF TGTGCCAGCTCACCCTTGACAGGCACGACGCAGTATTTT
TRBJ2-3 TRBV5-1 NA few CASSTGPPAGTDTQYF TGCGCCAGCAGCACGGGACCTCCCGCCGGCACAGATACGCAGTATTTT
TRBJ2-7 TRBV7-9 NA many CASSLEVYGVLENYEQYF TGTGCCAGCAGCTTAGAGGTTTATGGGGTTCTTGAAAACTACGAGCAGTACTTC
TRBJ2-3 TRBV20-1 TRBD2 many CSAGLAGEGRDTQYF TGCAGTGCTGGCTTAGCGGGAGAGGGCAGGGATACGCAGTATTTT
TRBJ1-4 TRBV12-3/TRBV12-4 NA many CASRRGNEKLFF TGTGCCAGCAGAAGAGGGAATGAAAAACTGTTTTTT
TRBJ2-1 TRBV24-1 NA many CATSDVSRDSQFF TGTGCCACCAGTGATGTATCCCGGGACTCGCAGTTCTTC
TRBJ1-4 TRBV10-1 NA few CARAGGNNEKLFF TGCGCCAGGGCGGGAGGCAATAATGAAAAACTGTTTTTT
TRBJ1-1 TRBV28 NA many CASSSPDTEAFF TGTGCCAGCAGTTCCCCGGACACTGAAGCTTTCTTT
TRBJ2-1 TRBV7-8 TRBD1 few CASSPRQGASYNEQFF TGTGCCAGCAGCCCCCGACAGGGGGCCAGCTACAATGAGCAGTTCTTC
TRBJ1-2 TRBV5-5 NA NA CASSLESSVYGYTF TGTGCCAGCAGCTTGGAGTCTTCGGTCTATGGCTACACCTTC
TRBJ1-2 TRBV7-9 TRBD1 few CASSPVGTAVGYTF TGTGCCAGCAGCCCAGTTGGGACAGCGGTAGGATACACCTTC
TRBJ2-7 TRBV7-2 TRBD2 many CASSSDSSGRFAEQYF TGTGCCAGCAGCTCGGACTCTAGCGGGAGATTCGCCGAGCAGTACTTC
TRBJ2-2 TRBV6-1 TRBD2 few CASSEVSGANTGELFF TGTGCCAGCAGTGAGGTCAGCGGGGCGAACACCGGGGAGCTGTTTTTT
TRBJ1-1 TRBV12-3/TRBV12-4 NA few CASSFREAAFF TGTGCCAGCAGTTTCAGGGAGGCCGCTTTCTTT
TRBJ1-5 TRBV6-6 NA NA CASSYSFDISYQPQHF TGTGCCAGCAGTTACTCTTTCGACATTTCCTATCAGCCCCAGCATTTT
TRBJ1-3 TRBV20-1 NA NA CSASSPYSGNTIYF TGCAGTGCTAGTAGTCCCTACTCTGGAAACACCATATATTTT
TRBJ2-2 TRBV7-2 TRBD2 few CASSLKLAGNTGELFF TGTGCCAGCAGCTTAAAACTAGCGGGGAACACCGGGGAGCTGTTTTTT
TRBJ2-3 TRBV11-1 TRBD2 many CASRTSGGTDTQYF TGTGCCAGCCGGACTAGCGGGGGAACAGATACGCAGTATTTT
TRBJ2-7 TRBV20-1 NA medium-sized CSAKPGSSYEQYF TGCAGTGCAAAACCAGGTAGTTCCTACGAGCAGTACTTC
TRBJ2-2 TRBV11-2 TRBD2 many CASSLTGLAGGPNTGELFF TGTGCCAGCAGCTTAACGGGACTAGCGGGGGGACCGAACACCGGGGAGCTGTTTTTT
TRBJ1-3 TRBV12-3/TRBV12-4 NA few CASSLAPNLYGNTIYF TGTGCCAGCAGTTTAGCTCCTAACCTCTATGGAAACACCATATATTTT
TRBJ2-5 TRBV5-1 NA NA CASSLSVGETQYF TGCGCCAGCAGCTTGTCAGTCGGAGAGACCCAGTACTTC
TRBJ1-5 TRBV27 NA NA CASSQNPGPQHF TGTGCCAGCAGTCAGAACCCCGGGCCCCAGCATTTT
TRBJ1-4 TRBV7-9 NA NA CASSLTGPLFF TGTGCCAGCAGCTTAACCGGGCCCCTGTTTTTT
TRBJ2-7 TRBV12-3/TRBV12-4 NA many CASSLSVAGYEQYF TGTGCCAGCAGTTTGTCTGTAGCCGGATACGAGCAGTACTTC
TRBJ2-2 TRBV12-3/TRBV12-4 TRBD2 NA CASSFWEGGELFF TGTGCCAGCAGTTTTTGGGAGGGCGGGGAGCTGTTTTTT
TRBJ1-6 TRBV6-1 NA few CASLGVSPLHF TGTGCCAGCCTCGGGGTGTCACCCCTCCACTTT
TRBJ2-1 TRBV20-1 NA NA CSAITTRRKDEQFF TGCAGTGCTATAACGACGAGGCGAAAGGACGAGCAGTTCTTC
TRBJ2-2 TRBV11-1 NA many CASSLNQNLPGELFF TGTGCCAGCAGCTTAAATCAAAACCTCCCCGGGGAGCTGTTTTTT
TRBJ2-5 TRBV20-1 NA many CSAGRDTVQETQYF TGCAGTGCTGGCCGGGACACGGTCCAAGAGACCCAGTACTTC
TRBJ2-2 TRBV14 TRBD2 many CASSIYSGLAVTGELFF TGTGCCAGCAGCATCTACTCGGGACTAGCGGTAACCGGGGAGCTGTTTTTT
TRBJ2-3 TRBV11-2 NA large CASSPLGPTDTQYF TGTGCCAGCAGCCCCCTAGGGCCCACAGATACGCAGTATTTT
TRBJ1-1 TRBV12-3/TRBV12-4 NA few CASTLRVNTEAFF TGTGCCAGCACCCTTAGGGTGAACACTGAAGCTTTCTTT
TRBJ1-5 TRBV6-6 NA many CASSRGWGSNQPQHF TGTGCCAGCAGTCGAGGGTGGGGGAGCAATCAGCCCCAGCATTTT
TRBJ2-1 TRBV11-3 TRBD1 many CASSLGHATGQAHNEQFF TGTGCCAGCAGCTTAGGCCACGCCACGGGACAGGCCCACAATGAGCAGTTCTTC